The clone carrying this TCR beta chain was counted at least ten times. What it binds is not known. Clinicians diagnosed patients from clinical symptoms, serum thyroxine and TRAb, thyroid ultrasound and orbital computed tomography. Cells are PBMCs isolated from about 10 ml of fresh blood. This specimen comes from a study of T cells in Graves' hyperthyroidism and ophthalmopathy. Study-wide results and caveats: The blood repertoire included most of the expanded thyroid clonotypes above 0.001.

V dropped 4 bases and J dropped 3; count of bases not matched to a gene: 2. This CDR3 is built from 15 residues. The germline V gene has CDR1 SGHTA and CDR2 FQGNSA. Template material for amplifying TCR beta CDR3 regions consisted of RNA transcripts. HTBI primers were used for first-round RT-PCR of the TCR CDR3. TCRdb analysed the multiplex PCR reads with MiXCR anew, one entry per CDR3 protein. The sample lists some 690,000 distinct CDR3 sequences; 17% were seen once. The receptor was isolated from a man aged 50 to 60 with Graves' hyperthyroidism. This chain links TRBV7-2 with TRBJ2-2, with 10 bases that match TRBD2. The source material was blood. As DNA, the CDR3 is TGTGCCAGCAGCTCTGGACTAGCGGACACCGGGGAGCTGTTTTTT. This translates into CASSSGLADTGELFF.